The sequence of this TCR beta chain was determined in a study of T-cell memory formation after mild COVID-19. On the study more broadly: In these data, TCR clusters were largely donor specific.

V was pared by 6 bases and J by 5 bases, with 16 bases between. The CDR3 consists of 13 residues. Germline assignment: CDR1 SQVTM and CDR2 ANQGSEA. 5'RACE with constant-segment primers yielded barcoded, UMI-tagged TCR alpha and TCR beta cDNA libraries. One entry per CDR3 protein results from TCRdb running MiXCR on the 5' RACE reads. In the table there are about 170,000 distinct CDR3 sequences, approximately 13% of which are singletons. Concerning this clonotype: Its antigen is as yet unknown.

Findings and caveats of the study: Clones contracting day 15 to 85 were balanced CD4/CD8; later expanders leaned CD4+. Detection of some responders pre-infection suggested pre-existing cross-reactive memory T cells participated.

The rearrangement joins TRBV29-1 to TRBJ2-5; D possibly corresponds to TRBD1 (5 bases). The source is a man aged 18 to 30 who had mild COVID-19 (a few samples of this study predate the infection). Cell type and time point are not known. Sequences were obtained from PBMCs or a T cell subset sorted from them (not recorded which). CDR3 residues: CSVDTESGETQYF. Written as DNA, the CDR3 is TGCAGCGTGGACACAGAGTCCGGGGAGACCCAGTACTTC.